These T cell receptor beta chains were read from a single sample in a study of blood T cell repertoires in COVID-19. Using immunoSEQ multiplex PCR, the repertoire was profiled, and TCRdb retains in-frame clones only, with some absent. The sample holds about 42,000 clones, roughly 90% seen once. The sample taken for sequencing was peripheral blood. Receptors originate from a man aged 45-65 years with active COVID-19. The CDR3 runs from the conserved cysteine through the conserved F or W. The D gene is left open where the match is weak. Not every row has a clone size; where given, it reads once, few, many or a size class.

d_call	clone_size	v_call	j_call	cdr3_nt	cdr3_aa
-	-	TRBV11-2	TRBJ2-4	TGTGCCAGCAGCTTAGACTCCCCTAGCCGGGGTATGTACTTC	CASSLDSPSRGMYF
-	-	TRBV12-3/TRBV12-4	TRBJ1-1	TGTGCCAGCACTCAACGGGGAAGGGCTGAAGCTTTCTTT	CASTQRGRAEAFF
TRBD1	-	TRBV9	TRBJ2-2	TGTGCCAGCAGCGGAACCGGGACAGACAGAACCGGGGAGCTGTTTTTT	CASSGTGTDRTGELFF
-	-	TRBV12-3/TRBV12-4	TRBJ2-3	TGTGCCAGCAGGCCAGGGGACGATACGCAGTATTTT	CASRPGDDTQYF
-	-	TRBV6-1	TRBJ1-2	TGTGCCAGCAGTGAAGCTGGGGGCGGCTACACCTTC	CASSEAGGGYTF
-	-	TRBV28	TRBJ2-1	TGTGCCAGCAGTTTAGGGCTAGCACGGCTGTTCTTC	CASSLGLARLFF
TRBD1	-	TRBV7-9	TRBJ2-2	TGTGCCAGCTCTACCCAGGGGGCGGTCGGGGAGCTGTTTTTT	CASSTQGAVGELFF
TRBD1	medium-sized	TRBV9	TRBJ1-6	TGTGCCAGCAGCGTAGAGACAGGGGAAAATTCACCCCTCCACTTT	CASSVETGENSPLHF
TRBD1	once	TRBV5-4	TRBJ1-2	TGTGCCAGCAGCGCGGGACAGGGATATGGCTACACCTTC	CASSAGQGYGYTF
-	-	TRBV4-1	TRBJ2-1	TGCGCCAGCAGCCAAGGATTGCAGGGAACTGGATACAATGAGCAGTTCTTC	CASSQGLQGTGYNEQFF
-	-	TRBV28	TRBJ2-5	TGTGCCAGCAGTTCTAGTTCACCAAAGACCCAGTACTTC	CASSSSSPKTQYF
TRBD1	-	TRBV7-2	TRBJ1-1	TGTGCCAGCAGCTTGGAGGGGGCGTACACTGAAGCTTTCTTT	CASSLEGAYTEAFF
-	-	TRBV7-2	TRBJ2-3	TGTGCCAGCAGCCGTTCCCCACGGACTAAAATCACAGATACGCAGTATTTT	CASSRSPRTKITDTQYF
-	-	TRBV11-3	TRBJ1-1	TGTGCCAGCAGCTTCGAATCTTACAGGGTAACTAGGGTATGGACTGAAGCTTTCTTT	CASSFESYRVTRVWTEAFF
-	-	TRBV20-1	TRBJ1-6	TGCAGTGCTAGTCGCTCTCCTAGCTCCTATAATTCACCCCTCCACTTT	CSASRSPSSYNSPLHF
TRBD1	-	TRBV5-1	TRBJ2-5	TGCGCCAGCAGCTTGGCCCCAGGGGGCTCCGGGGAGACCCAGTACTTC	CASSLAPGGSGETQYF
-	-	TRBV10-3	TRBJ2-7	TGTGCCACACGTGACAGCTCCTACGAGCAGTACTTC	CATRDSSYEQYF
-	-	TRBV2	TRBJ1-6	TGTGCCAGCAGTGAGGACTTCCGCTCCTATAATTCACCCCTCCACTTT	CASSEDFRSYNSPLHF
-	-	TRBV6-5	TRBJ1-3	TGTGCCAGCAGCCGGGATTTGACCTCTGGAAACACCATATATTTT	CASSRDLTSGNTIYF
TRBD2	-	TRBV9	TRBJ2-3	TGTGCCAGCAGCGTAGCTACGGGACTAGCGGGCACAGATACGCAGTATTTT	CASSVATGLAGTDTQYF
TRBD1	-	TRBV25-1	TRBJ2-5	TGTGCCAGCAGTGAGACAGGGGATCAAGAGACCCAGTACTTC	CASSETGDQETQYF
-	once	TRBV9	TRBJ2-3	TGTGCCAGCAGCGTCACTCACTCCGGAGGCACAGATACGCAGTATTTT	CASSVTHSGGTDTQYF
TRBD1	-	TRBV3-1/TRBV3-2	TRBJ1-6	TGTGCCAGCAGCCTATTGACAGGGGTTAAGTCACCCCTCCACTTT	CASSLLTGVKSPLHF
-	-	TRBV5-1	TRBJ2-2	TGCGCCAGCAGGAGGACTGTGCTTAACACCGGGGAGCTGTTTTTT	CASRRTVLNTGELFF
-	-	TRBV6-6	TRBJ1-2	TGTGCCACCAGAGAACAGAGCTCTAACTATGGCTACACCTTC	CATREQSSNYGYTF
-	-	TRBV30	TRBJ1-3	TGTGCCTGGGGCCGTACGTTACTCTCTGGAAACACCATATATTTT	CAWGRTLLSGNTIYF
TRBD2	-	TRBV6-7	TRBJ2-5	TGTGCCAGCAGTCGGGGGGGCCAGGAGACCCAGTACTTC	CASSRGGQETQYF
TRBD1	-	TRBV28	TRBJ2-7	TGTGCCAGCAGTTCCGACGGGACAGATTTCTACGAGCAGTACTTC	CASSSDGTDFYEQYF
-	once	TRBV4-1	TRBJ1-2	TGCGCCAGCAGCCAAGTCGGGAGGGTGGACTATGGCTACACCTTC	CASSQVGRVDYGYTF
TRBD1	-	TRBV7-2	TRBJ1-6	TGTGCCAGCAGCTCTGTGCGGGACAGTAATTCACCCCTCCACTTT	CASSSVRDSNSPLHF
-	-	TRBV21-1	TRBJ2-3	TGTGCCAGCAGCTCTCCTACCGGGACTGTCATACCTTTT	CASSSPTGTVIPF
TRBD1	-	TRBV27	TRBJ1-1	TGTGCCAGCAGTCATCGACAGGGGATGAACACTGAAGCTTTCTTT	CASSHRQGMNTEAFF